The TCR beta chain described here comes from a study of blood T cells in healthy people across ages. Germline CDR1 and CDR2: SGHTA and FQGTGA. The CDR3 is 14 amino acids. Trimming took 2 bases from V and 3 from J; bases not matched to a gene: 3. A second PCR of 7 to 11 cycles used a sample-barcoded 5' primer and a J-beta primer mix. TCRdb re-analysed the 5' RACE reads in MiXCR, keeping a single row per CDR3 protein. The sample lists about a million distinct CDR3 sequences, roughly two fifths occurring once. The chain is built from TRBV7-3 and TRBJ2-7, with 8 bases fitting TRBD1. This TCR was sampled from a man between 18 and 29 years old in good health. The sample comprised blood. The CDR3 DNA reads as TGTGCCAGCAGCTTATATGGACAGGGCTACGAGCAGTACTTC. Its translation is CASSLYGQGYEQYF.